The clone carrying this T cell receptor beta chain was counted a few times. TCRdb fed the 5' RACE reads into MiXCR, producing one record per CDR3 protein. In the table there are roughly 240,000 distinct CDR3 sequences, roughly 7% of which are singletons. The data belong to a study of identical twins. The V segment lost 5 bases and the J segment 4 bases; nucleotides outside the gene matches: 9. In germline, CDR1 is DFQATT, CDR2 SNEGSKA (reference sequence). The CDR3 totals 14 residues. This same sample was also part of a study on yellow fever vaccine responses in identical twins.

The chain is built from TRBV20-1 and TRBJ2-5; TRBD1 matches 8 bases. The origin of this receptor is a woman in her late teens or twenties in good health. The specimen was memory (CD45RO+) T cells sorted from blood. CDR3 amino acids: CSALGQGEGETQYF. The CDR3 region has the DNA TGCAGTGCTCTTGGACAGGGAGAGGGAGAGACCCAGTACTTC.